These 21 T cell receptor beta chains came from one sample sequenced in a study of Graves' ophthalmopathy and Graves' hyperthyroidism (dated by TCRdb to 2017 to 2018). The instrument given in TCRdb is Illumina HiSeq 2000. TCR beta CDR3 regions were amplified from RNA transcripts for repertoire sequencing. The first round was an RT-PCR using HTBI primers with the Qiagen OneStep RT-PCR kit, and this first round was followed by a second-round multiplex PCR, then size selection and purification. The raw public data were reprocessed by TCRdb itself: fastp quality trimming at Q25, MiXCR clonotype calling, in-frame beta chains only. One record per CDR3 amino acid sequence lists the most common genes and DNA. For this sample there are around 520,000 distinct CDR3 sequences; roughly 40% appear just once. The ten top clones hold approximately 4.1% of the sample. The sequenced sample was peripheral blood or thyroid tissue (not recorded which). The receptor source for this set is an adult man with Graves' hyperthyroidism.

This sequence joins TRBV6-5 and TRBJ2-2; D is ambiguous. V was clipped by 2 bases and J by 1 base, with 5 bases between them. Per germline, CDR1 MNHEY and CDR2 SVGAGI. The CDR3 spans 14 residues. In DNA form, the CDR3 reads TGTGCCAGCAGTTACGAGCAGAACACCGGGGAGCTGTTTTTT. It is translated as CASSYEQNTGELFF.

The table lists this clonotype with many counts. The CDR3 bases are TGCGCCAGCAGCTTCCCTGAGGGGATAGGCAATCAGCCCCAGCATTTT. It codes for CASSFPEGIGNQPQHF. This chain joins TRBV5-1 and TRBJ1-5; D may be TRBD1 (5 bases). V lost 2 bases and J lost 2, with 14 bases in between. The CDR3 is 16 residues long. Germline loops: CDR1 SGHRS, CDR2 YFSETQ.

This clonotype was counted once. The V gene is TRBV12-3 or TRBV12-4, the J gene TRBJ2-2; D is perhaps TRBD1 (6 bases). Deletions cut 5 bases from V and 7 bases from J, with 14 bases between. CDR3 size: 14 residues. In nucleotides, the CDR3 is TGTGCCAGCAGTACCCGGGACATTGGCGGGGAGCTGTTTTTT. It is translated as CASSTRDIGGELFF.

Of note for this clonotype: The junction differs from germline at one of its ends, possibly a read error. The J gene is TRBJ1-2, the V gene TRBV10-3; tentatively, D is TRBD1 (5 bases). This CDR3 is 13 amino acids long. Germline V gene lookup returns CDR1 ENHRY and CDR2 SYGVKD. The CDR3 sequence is CASSEVRAAGNTF. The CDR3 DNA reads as TGTGCCAGCAGTGAAGTCAGGGCGGCGGGAAACACCTTC.

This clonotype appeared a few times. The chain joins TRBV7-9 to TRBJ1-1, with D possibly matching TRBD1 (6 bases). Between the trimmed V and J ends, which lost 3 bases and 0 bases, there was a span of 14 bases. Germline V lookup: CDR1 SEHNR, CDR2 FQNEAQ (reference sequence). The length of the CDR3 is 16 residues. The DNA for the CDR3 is TGTGCCAGCAGCTTGTTGGTGGGGGCAATGAACACTGAAGCTTTCTTT. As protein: CASSLLVGAMNTEAFF.

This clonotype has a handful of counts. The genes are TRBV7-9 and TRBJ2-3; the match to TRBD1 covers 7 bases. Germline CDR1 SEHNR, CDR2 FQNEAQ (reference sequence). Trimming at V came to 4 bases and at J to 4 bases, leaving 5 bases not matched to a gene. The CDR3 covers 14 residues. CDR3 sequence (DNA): TGTGCCAGCAGCTCACAGGGGACATCAGATACGCAGTATTTT. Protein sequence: CASSSQGTSDTQYF.

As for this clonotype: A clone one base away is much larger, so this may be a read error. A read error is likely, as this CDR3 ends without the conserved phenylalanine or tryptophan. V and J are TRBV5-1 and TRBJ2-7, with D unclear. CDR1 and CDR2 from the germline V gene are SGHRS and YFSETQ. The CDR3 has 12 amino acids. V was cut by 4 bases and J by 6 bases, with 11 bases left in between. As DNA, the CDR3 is TGCGCCAGCAGCCGTGAAGGGCGCGAGCAGTACTTA. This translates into CASSREGREQYL.

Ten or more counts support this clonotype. The CDR3 DNA follows: TGTGCCACCGGTCGGGTAGGGCAGAGCCGTGGCTACACCTTC. Residues: CATGRVGQSRGYTF. The chain combines TRBV7-8 with TRBJ1-2; D remains unclear. Germline V gene sequence: CDR1 SGHVS, CDR2 FQNEAQ. The CDR3 is 14 residues long. Trimming shortened V by 10 bases and J by 7 bases, and 22 bases separated the two germline ends.

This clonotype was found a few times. The CDR3 DNA reads TGTGCCAGCAGTTTATCCAGCAGGGGCTACACTGAAGCTTTCTTT. As protein: CASSLSSRGYTEAFF. The rearrangement links TRBV28 to TRBJ1-1, with a tentative D call TRBD1 (6 bases). CDR1 is MDHEN and CDR2 is SYDVKM in the germline V gene. This CDR3 is built from 15 residues. The ends were cut back, 1 base at V and 3 bases at J, with 12 bases in the middle.

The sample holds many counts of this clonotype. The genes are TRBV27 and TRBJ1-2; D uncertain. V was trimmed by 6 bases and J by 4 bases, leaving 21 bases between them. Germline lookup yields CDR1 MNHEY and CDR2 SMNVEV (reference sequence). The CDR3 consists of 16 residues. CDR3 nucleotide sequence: TGTGCCAGCAGCCCTCGACGCACGATCGCCCCCTATGGCTACACCTTC. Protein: CASSPRRTIAPYGYTF.

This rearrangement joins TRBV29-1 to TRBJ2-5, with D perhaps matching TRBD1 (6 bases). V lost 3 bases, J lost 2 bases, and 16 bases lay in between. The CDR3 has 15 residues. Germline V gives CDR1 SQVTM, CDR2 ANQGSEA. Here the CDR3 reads CSVDVLAGAQETQYF. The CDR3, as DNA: TGCAGCGTTGACGTGCTGGCAGGGGCACAAGAGACCCAGTACTTC.

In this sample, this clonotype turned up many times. The CDR3 DNA reads as TGTGCCAGCAGTTTAGAGGGAAATAGCAATCAGCCCCAGCATTTT. Residues: CASSLEGNSNQPQHF. The chain has TRBV12-3 or TRBV12-4 and TRBJ1-5; the D is unclear. V was cut by 1 base and J by 0 bases, with 7 bases left in between. The CDR3 has 15 amino acids.

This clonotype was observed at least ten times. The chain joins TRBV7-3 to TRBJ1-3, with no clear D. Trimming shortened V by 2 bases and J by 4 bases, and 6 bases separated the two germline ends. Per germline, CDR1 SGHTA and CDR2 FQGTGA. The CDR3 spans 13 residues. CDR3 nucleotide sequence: TGTGCCAGCAGCTTAGGAGGGGGAAACACCATATATTTT. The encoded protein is CASSLGGGNTIYF.

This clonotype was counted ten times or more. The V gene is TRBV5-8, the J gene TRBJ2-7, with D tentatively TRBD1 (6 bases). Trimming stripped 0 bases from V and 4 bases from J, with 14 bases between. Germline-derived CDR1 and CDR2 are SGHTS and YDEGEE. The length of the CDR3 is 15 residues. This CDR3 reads CASSLGTALGYEQYF. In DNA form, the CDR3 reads TGTGCCAGCAGCTTGGGGACAGCCCTGGGGTACGAGCAGTACTTC.

DNA of the CDR3: TGTGCCAGCAGTGAAGGTATTAGCGTGGGGACCCAGTACTTC. Its translation is CASSEGISVGTQYF. The V and J genes are TRBV6-1 and TRBJ2-5, with a weak D call TRBD2 (5 bases). With 1 base removed from V and 7 bases from J, the gap between germline ends came to 13 bases. Germline V gene data show CDR1 as MNHNS and CDR2 as SASEGT. The CDR3 spans 14 residues.

CDR3 bases: TGTGCCAGCACGTATTCGAGCTCCCGGGATGAGCAGTTCTTC. It codes for CASTYSSSRDEQFF. The genes are TRBV2 and TRBJ2-7; D is uncertain. TRBJ2-1 explains the end of the DNA better; the J call may be wrong. This CDR3 is 14 amino acids long. CDR1 is SNHLY, CDR2 FYNNEI, per germline.

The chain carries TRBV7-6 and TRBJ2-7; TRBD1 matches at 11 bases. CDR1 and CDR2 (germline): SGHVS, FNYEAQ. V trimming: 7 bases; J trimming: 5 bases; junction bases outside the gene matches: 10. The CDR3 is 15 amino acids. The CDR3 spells CASIHGQGAVDEQYF. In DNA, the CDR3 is TGTGCCAGCATCCACGGACAGGGGGCGGTGGACGAGCAGTACTTC.

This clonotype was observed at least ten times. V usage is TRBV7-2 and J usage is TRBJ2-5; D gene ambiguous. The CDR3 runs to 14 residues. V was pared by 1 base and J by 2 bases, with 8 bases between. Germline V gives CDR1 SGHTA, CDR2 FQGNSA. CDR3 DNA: TGTGCCAGCAGCTTAGTAACAGCTCAAGAGACCCAGTACTTC. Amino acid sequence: CASSLVTAQETQYF.

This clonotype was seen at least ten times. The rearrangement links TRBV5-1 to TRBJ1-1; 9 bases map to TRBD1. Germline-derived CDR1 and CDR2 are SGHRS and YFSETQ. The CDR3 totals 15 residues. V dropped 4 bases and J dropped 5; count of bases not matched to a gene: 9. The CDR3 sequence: CASSAGDRVETEAFF. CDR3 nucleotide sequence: TGCGCCAGCAGCGCCGGGGACAGGGTTGAGACTGAAGCTTTCTTT.

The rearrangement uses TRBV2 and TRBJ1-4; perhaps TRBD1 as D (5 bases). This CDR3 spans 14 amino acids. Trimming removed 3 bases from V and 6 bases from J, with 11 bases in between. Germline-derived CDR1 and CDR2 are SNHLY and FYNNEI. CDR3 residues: CASSDLGGYEKLFF. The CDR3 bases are TGTGCCAGCAGTGATCTCGGGGGTTATGAAAAACTGTTTTTT.

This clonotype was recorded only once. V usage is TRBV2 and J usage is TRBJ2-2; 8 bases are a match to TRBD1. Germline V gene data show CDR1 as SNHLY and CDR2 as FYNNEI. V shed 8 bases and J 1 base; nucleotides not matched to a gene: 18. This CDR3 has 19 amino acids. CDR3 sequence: CASEADRGWSDLNTGELFF. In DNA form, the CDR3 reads TGTGCCAGCGAAGCCGACAGGGGCTGGAGTGATTTGAACACCGGGGAGCTGTTTTTT.